Included here is one T cell receptor beta chain sequence, with context. In this sample, this clonotype turned up a few times. The target of this receptor is not known. One base away there is no much larger clone; base qualities are not given. The data were obtained in a study of T cell repertoires in cytomegalovirus infection (dated by TCRdb to between 2018 and 2020). Regarding the complete study: The HLA type of each donor mattered for the analysis, because public TCR beta signatures pointed to carriage of CMV infection along with the matching HLA type. Here is what the overall study found, with its caveats: Cumulative frequency of public TCR beta family members discriminated carriers of CMV infection plus the relevant HLA type in this cohort and an independent roughly 330-donor cohort. The ex vivo response was dominated by HLA-C-restricted CMV-specific TCR beta clonotypes, which also provided the single most frequent clonotype in two of eight donors.

CDR1 and CDR2, per the germline V gene, are SNHLY and FYNNEI. V and J are truncated by 8 bases and 3 bases respectively, leaving an intervening sequence of 13 bases. The CDR3 contains 13 residues, cysteine and phenylalanine counted. Here the CDR3 DNA is all that survives: 39 bases in frame from base 1. TCRdb records Illumina HiSeq 1500 as the sequencer. Clones were called with MiXCR by TCRdb after fastp trimmed the public reads at Q25, and only in-frame beta chains were retained. Identical CDR3 protein sequences are pooled into one entry, listed with their most common genes and DNA. The sample table shows under 350,000 distinct CDR3 sequences, and 9% to 9.5% are seen once. Over 3.5% of the sample goes to the ten largest clones.

The sample comprised PBMCs. The sequence came from a human donor in good health (CMV status not recorded). Some clones in this sample may be carry-over from other donors' samples. The V and J genes are TRBV2 and TRBJ1-1; no D gene can be assigned with confidence. The DNA reads as follows: TGTGCCAGCGCCCCTGTCCAGTACACTGAAGCTTTCTTT. Protein translation: CASAPVQYTEAFF.